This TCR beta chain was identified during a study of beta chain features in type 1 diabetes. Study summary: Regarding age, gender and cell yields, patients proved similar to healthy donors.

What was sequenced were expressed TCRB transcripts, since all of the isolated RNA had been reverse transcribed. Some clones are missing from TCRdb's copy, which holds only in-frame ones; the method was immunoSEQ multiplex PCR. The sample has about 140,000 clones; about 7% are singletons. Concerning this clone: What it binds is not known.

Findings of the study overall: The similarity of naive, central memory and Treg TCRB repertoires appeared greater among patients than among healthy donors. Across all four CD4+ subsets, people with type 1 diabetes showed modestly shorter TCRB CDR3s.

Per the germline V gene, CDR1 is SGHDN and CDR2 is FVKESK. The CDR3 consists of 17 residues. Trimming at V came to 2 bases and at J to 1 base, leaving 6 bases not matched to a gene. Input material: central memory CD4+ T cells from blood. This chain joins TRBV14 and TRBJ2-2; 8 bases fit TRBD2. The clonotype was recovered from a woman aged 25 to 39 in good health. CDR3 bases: TGTGCCAGCAGCCAACGGTTCACTAGCGGGAACACCGGGGAGCTGTTTTTT. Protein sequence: CASSQRFTSGNTGELFF.